This TCR beta chain is drawn from a study of blood T cell repertoires in COVID-19 (dated by TCRdb to about 2020). For context, the study as a whole: Collaborator samples came from the United States, Italy and Spain and covered acute and convalescent phases of COVID-19. The material from the prospective study consisted of cDNA or gDNA derived from T cells, B-cell-depleted T cells, or PBMCs. The dataset comprised deeply sampled blood TCRbeta repertoires from subjects exposed to, actively infected with, or recovered from COVID-19. The repertoires were made available in a free public database intended to serve as a resource for research on the immune response to SARS-CoV-2. The samples were drawn from the first 160 participants of the ongoing ImmuneRACE study and from some 1,300 subjects provided by 6 global collaborators. A de-identified subject ID, COVID-19 status, age in years and sex were almost always included in the sample metadata. HLA class I and class II types, where available, came from metadata supplied by the sample provider rather than from assay-based typing. Findings and caveats that apply to the study as a whole: Clinical and demographic metadata were provided uncurated, with the amount varying by source and participant.

The junction shows trimming of 2 bases on V and 4 bases on J, and the gene matches do not reach 22 bases of it. The CDR3, from cysteine to phenylalanine, totals 21 residues. The CDR3 DNA has 63 bases and is translated from base 1. The germline V gene specifies KGHDR as CDR1 and SFDVKD as CDR2. In the case of this clone: Its cognate antigen has yet to be identified. It has no much larger one-base neighbor in the sample; base qualities were not kept.

Whole blood was collected in K2EDTA tubes by collaborating institutions according to the institutions' own protocols. For TCRbeta analysis, collaborators shipped samples as frozen whole blood, isolated PBMCs, or DNA extracted from either of those sample types. The immunoSEQ Assay, a bias-controlled multiplex PCR, was used to amplify TCRbeta CDR3 regions from genomic DNA. Concerning the study's data processing: The number of nucleated cells in each sample was estimated by amplification of reference gene primers within the assay. To quantify the absolute abundance of each unique TCRbeta CDR3 rearrangement, sequence reads were collapsed and filtered. For each sample, productive Simpson clonality was calculated as the square root of Simpson's diversity index across productive rearrangements. This is the immuneACCESS table as TCRdb keeps it, with only in-frame sequences that have V and J called. A part of the clones is gone; compared with another copy, unresolved V genes explain less than half, and the rest is unexplained. The V and J calls and clone size were taken over from that table, and D and trimming were inferred from the DNA. The sample table records around 160,000 clones; about four fifths of these occur just once. The top ten hold 7.5% to 9.5% of the sample.

Recombination linked TRBV24-1 to TRBJ2-3, with TRBD2 matching 8 junction bases. What was sequenced was peripheral blood. The source is a human donor with acute or convalescent COVID-19. The donor label of this sample is uncertain. The nucleotide sequence is given as TGTGCCACCAGTGATTCCTCGGTTAGCGGGGTAGCAAGATGGGTCCCAGATACGCAGTATTTT. This translates into CATSDSSVSGVARWVPDTQYF.